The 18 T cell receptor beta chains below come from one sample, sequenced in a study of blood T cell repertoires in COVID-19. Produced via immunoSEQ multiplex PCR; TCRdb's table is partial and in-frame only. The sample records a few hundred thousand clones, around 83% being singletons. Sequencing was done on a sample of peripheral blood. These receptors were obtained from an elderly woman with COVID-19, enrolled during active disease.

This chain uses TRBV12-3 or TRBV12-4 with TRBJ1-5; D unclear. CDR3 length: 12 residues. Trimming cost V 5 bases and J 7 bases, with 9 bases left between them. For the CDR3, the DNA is TGTGCCAGCAGTGGCACCGTCCAGCCCCAGCATTTT. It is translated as CASSGTVQPQHF.

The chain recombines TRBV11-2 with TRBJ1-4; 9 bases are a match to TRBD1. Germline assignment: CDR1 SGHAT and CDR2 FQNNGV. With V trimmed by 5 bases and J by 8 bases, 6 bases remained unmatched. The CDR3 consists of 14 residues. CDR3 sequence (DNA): TGTGCCAGCAGCCTCCAAACAGGGGGCGAAAAACTGTTTTTT. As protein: CASSLQTGGEKLFF.

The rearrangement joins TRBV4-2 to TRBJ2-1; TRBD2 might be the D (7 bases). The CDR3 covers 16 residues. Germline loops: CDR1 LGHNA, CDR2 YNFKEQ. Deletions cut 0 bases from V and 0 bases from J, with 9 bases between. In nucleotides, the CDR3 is TGTGCCAGCAGCCAAGAGGGGGGGGCCTCCTACAATGAGCAGTTCTTC. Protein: CASSQEGGASYNEQFF.

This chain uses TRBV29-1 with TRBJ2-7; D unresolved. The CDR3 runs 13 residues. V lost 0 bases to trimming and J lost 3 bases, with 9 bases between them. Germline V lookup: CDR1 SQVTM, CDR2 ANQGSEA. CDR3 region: CSVEEPQYYEQYF. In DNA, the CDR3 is TGCAGCGTTGAAGAACCACAGTACTACGAGCAGTACTTC.

The CDR3 is CASRQDRGYGYTF. The CDR3 DNA follows: TGTGCCAGCAGACAGGACAGGGGCTATGGCTACACCTTC. V usage is TRBV25-1 and J usage is TRBJ1-2; 9 bases map to TRBD1. V lost 6 bases to trimming and J lost 4 bases; unmatched junction nucleotides: 3. The CDR3 spans 13 residues. CDR1 MGHDK and CDR2 SYGVNS come from the germline V gene.

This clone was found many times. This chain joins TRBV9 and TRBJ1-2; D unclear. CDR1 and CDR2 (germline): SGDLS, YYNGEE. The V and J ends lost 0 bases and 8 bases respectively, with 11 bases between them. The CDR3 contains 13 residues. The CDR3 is CASSVDAGGGYTF. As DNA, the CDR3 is TGTGCCAGCAGCGTAGATGCGGGAGGCGGCTACACCTTC.

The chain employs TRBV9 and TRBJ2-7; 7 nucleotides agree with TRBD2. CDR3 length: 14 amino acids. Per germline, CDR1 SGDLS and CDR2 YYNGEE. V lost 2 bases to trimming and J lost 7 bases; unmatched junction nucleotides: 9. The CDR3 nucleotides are TGTGCCAGCAGCGTTCAACTCCGGGGGGAAGAGCAGTACTTC. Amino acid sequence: CASSVQLRGEEQYF.

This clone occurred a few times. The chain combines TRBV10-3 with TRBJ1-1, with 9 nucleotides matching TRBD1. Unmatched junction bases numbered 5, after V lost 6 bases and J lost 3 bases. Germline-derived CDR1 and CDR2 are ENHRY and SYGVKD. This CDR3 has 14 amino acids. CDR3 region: CAISGTGWDTEAFF. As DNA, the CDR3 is TGTGCCATCAGCGGGACAGGGTGGGACACTGAAGCTTTCTTT.

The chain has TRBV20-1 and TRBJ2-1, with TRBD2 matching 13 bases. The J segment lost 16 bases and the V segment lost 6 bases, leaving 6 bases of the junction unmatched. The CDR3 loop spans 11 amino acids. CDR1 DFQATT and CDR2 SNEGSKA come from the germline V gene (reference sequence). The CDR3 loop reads CSATGTSGTFF. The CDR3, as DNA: TGCAGTGCGACCGGGACTAGCGGGACCTTCTTC.

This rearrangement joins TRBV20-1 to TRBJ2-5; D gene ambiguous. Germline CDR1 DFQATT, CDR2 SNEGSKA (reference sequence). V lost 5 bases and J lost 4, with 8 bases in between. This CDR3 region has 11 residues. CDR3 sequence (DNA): TGCAGTGCTTTTAGAGGAGAGACCCAGTACTTC. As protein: CSAFRGETQYF.

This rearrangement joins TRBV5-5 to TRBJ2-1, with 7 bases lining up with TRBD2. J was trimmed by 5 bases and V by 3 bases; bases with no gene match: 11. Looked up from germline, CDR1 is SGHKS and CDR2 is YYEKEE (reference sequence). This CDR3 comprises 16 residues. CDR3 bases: TGTGCCAGCAGCTCCGCTATTAGCGGGCGGCACAATGAGCAGTTCTTC. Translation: CASSSAISGRHNEQFF.

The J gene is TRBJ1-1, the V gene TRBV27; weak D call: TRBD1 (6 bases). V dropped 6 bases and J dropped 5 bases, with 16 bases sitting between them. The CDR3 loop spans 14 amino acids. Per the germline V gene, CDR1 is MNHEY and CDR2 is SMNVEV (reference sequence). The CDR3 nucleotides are TGTGCCAGCAGGACTACGGGGGGGGCGACTGAAGCTTTCTTT. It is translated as CASRTTGGATEAFF.

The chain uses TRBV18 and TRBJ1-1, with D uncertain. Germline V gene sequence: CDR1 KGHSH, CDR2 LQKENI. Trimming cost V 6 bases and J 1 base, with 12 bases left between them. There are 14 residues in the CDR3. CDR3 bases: TGTGCCAGCTCTTCGACTACAGAGAACACTGAAGCTTTCTTT. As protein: CASSSTTENTEAFF.

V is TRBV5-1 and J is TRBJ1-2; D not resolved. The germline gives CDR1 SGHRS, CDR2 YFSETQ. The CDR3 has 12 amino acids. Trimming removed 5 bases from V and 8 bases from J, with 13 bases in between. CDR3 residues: CASSKDFGGYTF. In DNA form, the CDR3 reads TGCGCCAGCAGTAAGGATTTCGGGGGCTACACCTTC. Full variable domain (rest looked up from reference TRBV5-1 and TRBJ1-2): KAGVTQTPRYLIKTRGQQVTLSCSPISGHRSVSWYQQTPGQGLQFLFEYFSETQRNKGNFPGRFSGRQFSNSRSEMNVSTLELGDSALYLCASSKDFGGYTFGSGTRLTVV.

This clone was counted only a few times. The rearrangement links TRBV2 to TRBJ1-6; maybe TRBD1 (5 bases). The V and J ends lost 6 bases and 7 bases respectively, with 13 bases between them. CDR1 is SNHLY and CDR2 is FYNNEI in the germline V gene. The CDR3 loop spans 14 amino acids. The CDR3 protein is CASRLQGNNSPLHF. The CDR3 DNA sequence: TGTGCCAGCAGGCTTCAGGGTAACAATTCACCCCTCCACTTT.

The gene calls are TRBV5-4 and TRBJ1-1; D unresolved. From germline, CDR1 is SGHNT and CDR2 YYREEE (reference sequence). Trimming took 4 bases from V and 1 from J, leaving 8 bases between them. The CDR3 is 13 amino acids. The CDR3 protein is CASSRLPNTEAFF. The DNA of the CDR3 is TGTGCCAGCAGCCGACTACCGAACACTGAAGCTTTCTTT. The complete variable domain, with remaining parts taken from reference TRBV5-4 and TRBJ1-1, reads ETGVTQSPTHLIKTRGQQVTLRCSSQSGHNTVSWYQQALGQGPQFIFQYYREEENGRGNFPPRFSGLQFPNYSSELNVNALELDDSALYLCASSRLPNTEAFFGQGTRLTVV.

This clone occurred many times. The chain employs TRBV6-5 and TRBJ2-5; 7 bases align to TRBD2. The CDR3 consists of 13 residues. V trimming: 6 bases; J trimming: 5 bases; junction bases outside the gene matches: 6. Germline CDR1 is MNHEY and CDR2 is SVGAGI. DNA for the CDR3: TGTGCCAGCAGATCCGGGAGGAAGGAGACCCAGTACTTC. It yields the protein CASRSGRKETQYF.

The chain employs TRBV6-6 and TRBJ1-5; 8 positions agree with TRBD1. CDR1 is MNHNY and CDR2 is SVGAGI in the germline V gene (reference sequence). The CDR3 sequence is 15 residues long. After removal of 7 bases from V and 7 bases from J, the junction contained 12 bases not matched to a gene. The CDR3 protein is CASTLGTGRRQPQHF. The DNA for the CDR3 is TGTGCCAGCACCCTCGGGACAGGTAGGAGGCAGCCCCAGCATTTT.